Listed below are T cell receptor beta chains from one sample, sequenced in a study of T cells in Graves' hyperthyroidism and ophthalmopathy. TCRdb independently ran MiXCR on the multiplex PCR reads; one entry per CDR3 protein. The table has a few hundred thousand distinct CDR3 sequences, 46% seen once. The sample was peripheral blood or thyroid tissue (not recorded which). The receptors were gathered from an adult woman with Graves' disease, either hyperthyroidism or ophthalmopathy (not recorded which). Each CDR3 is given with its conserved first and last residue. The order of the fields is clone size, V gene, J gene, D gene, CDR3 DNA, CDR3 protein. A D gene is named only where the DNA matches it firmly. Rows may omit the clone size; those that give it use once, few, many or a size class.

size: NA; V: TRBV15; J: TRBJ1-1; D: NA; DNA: TGTGCCACCAGCAGTCAGGAACCCCTGAACACTGAAGCTTTCTTT; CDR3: CATSSQEPLNTEAFF
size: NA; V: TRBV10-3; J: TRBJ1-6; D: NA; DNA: TGTGCCATCAGTGAGTACGGGATCACCAGCTCCTACAATTCACCCCTCCACTTT; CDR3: CAISEYGITSSYNSPLHF
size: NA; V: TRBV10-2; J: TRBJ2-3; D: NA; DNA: TGCGCCAGCAGTGATGGAGATACGCAGTATTTT; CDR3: CASSDGDTQYF
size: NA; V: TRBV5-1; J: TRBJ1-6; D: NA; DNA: TGCGCCAGCAGCCTGCGGGGTCTAGCGGAGGGCTACGAGCAGCACTTT; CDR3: CASSLRGLAEGYEQHF
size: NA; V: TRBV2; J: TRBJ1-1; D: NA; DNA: TGTGCCAGCAGTCGGTTGTCCGGGACCGTTGAAGCTTTCTTT; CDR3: CASSRLSGTVEAFF
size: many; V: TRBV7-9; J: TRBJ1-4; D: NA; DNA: TGTGCCAGCATCCCCGGGTTTCGCGGACCTCGGGAAAAACTGTTTTTT; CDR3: CASIPGFRGPREKLFF
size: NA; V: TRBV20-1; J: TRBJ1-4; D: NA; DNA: TGCAGTGCGAAACAGGCATCCGAAAAACTGTTTTTT; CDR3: CSAKQASEKLFF
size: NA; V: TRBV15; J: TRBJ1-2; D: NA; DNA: TGTGCCACCAGCAGAGTTAGGCATCTCCCCTACGGCTACACCTTC; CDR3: CATSRVRHLPYGYTF
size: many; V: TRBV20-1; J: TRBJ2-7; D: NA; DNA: TGCAGTGCGGGGACTCACTCCTACGAGCAGTACTTC; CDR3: CSAGTHSYEQYF
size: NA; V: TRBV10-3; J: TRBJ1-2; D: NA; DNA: TGTGCCATCAGTGACCCAGGCTTCTATGGCTACACCTTC; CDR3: CAISDPGFYGYTF
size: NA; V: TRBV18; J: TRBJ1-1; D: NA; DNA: TGTGCCAGCTCACGGTGGAACACTGAAGCTTTCTTT; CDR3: CASSRWNTEAFF
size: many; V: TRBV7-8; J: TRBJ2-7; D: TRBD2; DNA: TGTGCCAGCAGCTACCTGACTAGCGGCCTCTCCTACGAGCAGTACTTC; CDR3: CASSYLTSGLSYEQYF
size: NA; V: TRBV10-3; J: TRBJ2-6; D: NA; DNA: TGTGCCATCGGGGGGCCATCCTCTGGGGCCAACGTCCTGACTTTC; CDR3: CAIGGPSSGANVLTF
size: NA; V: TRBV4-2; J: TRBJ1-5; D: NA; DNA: TGTGCCAGCAGCTGGGCGTTACTTAATCAGCCCCAGCATTTT; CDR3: CASSWALLNQPQHF
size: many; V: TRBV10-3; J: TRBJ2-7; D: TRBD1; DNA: TGTGCCATCGGCGAGACAGGGTCGGGGGAGCAGTACTTC; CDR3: CAIGETGSGEQYF
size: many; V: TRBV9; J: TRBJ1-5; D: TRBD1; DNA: TGTGCCAGCAGCGGACAGGGTACTAGCAATCAGCCCCAGCATTTT; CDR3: CASSGQGTSNQPQHF
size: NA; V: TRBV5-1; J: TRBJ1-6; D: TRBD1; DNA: TGCGCCAGCAGCTTTACACAGGGGAATTCACCCCTCCACTTT; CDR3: CASSFTQGNSPLHF
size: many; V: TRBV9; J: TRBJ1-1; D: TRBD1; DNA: TGTGCCAGCAGCTCTCGGACAGGGGGGAAGAACACTGAAGCTTTCTTT; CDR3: CASSSRTGGKNTEAFF
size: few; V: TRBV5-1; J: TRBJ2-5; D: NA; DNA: TGCGCCAGCAGCTCACCAGGGGACCAAGAGACCCAGTACTTC; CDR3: CASSSPGDQETQYF
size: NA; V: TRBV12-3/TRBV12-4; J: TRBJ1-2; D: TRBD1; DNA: TGTGCCAGCAGGACCCCTACAGGGGGGTTGAGTGGCTACACCTTC; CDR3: CASRTPTGGLSGYTF
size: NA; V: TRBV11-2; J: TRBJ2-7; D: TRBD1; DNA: TGTGCCAGCAGCCCCCGGGGACAGGGGGCGGGTGAGCAGTACTTC; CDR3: CASSPRGQGAGEQYF
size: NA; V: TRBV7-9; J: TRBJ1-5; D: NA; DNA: TGTGCCAGCAGCTTCCCAGGGGAGAATCAGCCCCAGCATTTT; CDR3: CASSFPGENQPQHF
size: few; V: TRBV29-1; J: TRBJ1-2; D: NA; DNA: TGCAGCGTTCTGGGGGGGCCAGGAGGCTACACCTTC; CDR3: CSVLGGPGGYTF
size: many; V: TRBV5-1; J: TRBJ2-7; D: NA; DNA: TGCGCCAGCAGCCCGGGACATGCCATCATAGCTGCGGGGGACGAGCAGTACTTC; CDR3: CASSPGHAIIAAGDEQYF
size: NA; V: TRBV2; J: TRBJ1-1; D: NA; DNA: TGTGCCAGCAGTGAGCAGGGTGTAACTGAAGCTTTCTTT; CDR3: CASSEQGVTEAFF
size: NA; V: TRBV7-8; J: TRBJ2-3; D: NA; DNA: TGTGCCAGCAGCTTAGTTGGGGGCCCCACAGATACGCAGTATTTT; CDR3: CASSLVGGPTDTQYF
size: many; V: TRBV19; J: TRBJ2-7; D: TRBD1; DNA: TGTGCCACCAGGACAGGGTACGAGCAGTACTTC; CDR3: CATRTGYEQYF
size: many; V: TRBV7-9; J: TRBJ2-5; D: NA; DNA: TGTGCCAGCAGCTTAATGACCGGAGAGACCCAGTACTTC; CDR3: CASSLMTGETQYF
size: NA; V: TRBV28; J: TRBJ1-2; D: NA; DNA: TGTGCCAGCAGAACCGGGGGTGGTGGCCACACCTTC; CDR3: CASRTGGGGHTF
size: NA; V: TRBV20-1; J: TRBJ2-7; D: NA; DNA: TGCAGTGCTAGCGAAGACACTGAACGGCAGTACTTC; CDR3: CSASEDTERQYF
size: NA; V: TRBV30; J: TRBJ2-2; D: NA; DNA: TGTGCGAGCAGGGATTTATTGAACACCGGGGAGCTGTTTTTT; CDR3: CASRDLLNTGELFF
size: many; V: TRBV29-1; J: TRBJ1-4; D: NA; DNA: TGCAGCGCCCAACGGACTAATGAAAAACTGTTTTTT; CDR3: CSAQRTNEKLFF
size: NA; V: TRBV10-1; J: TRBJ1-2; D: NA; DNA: TGCGCCAGCAGTGTCGGACCGAACTATGGCTACACCTTC; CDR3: CASSVGPNYGYTF
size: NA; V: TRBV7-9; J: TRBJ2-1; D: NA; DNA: TGTGCCAGCAGTCCACAGCGGTACAATGAGCAGTTCTTC; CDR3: CASSPQRYNEQFF
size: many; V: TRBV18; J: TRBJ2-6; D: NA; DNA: TGTGCCAGCAGCCCTGATGGGGCCAACGTCCTGACTTTC; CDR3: CASSPDGANVLTF
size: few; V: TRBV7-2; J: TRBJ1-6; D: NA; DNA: TGTGCCAGCAGCTCGACAGAGAATTCACCCCTCCACTTT; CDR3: CASSSTENSPLHF
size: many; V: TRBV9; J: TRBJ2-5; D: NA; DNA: TGTGCCAGCAGCGTCTCTTCTGGAAGAGCGGGAGAGACCCAGTACTTC; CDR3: CASSVSSGRAGETQYF
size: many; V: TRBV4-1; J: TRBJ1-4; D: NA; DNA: TGCGCCAGCAGCCAATCCCCAGGGGTTCCTAATGAAAAACTGTTTTTT; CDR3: CASSQSPGVPNEKLFF
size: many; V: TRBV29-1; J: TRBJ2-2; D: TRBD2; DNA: TGCAGCGTTTCTAGCGGGAACACCGGGGAGCTGTTTTTT; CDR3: CSVSSGNTGELFF
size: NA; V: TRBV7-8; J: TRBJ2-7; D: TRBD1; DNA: TGTGCCAGCAGCACGGGACAGAACTACGAGCAGTACTTC; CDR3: CASSTGQNYEQYF
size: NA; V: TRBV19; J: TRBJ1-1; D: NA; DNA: TGTGCCAGCCTAGGACGGAACACTGAAGCTTTCTTT; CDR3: CASLGRNTEAFF
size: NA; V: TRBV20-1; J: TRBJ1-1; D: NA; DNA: TGCAGTGCTAGCTCTTGGGGATCTGAAGCTTTCTTT; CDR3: CSASSWGSEAFF
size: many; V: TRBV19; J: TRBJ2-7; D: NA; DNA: TGTGCCAGGTTGGAGGGCATCTACGAGCAGTACTTC; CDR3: CARLEGIYEQYF
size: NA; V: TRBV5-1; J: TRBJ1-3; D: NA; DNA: TGCGCCAGCAGCTTGGAAGGGACCGACGGAAACACCATATATTTT; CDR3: CASSLEGTDGNTIYF
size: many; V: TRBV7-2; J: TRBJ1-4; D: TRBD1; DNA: TGTGCCAGCAGCCCCAGGGGACAGGGGGGTTTTGAAAAACTGTTTTTT; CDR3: CASSPRGQGGFEKLFF
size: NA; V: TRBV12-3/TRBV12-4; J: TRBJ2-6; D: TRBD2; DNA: TGTGCCAGCAGTTGGCCGGGAGGTGGGGCCAACGTCCTGACTTTC; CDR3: CASSWPGGGANVLTF
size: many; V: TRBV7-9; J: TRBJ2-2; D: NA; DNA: TGTGCCAGCAGCCCCACCACAGGAACCACCGGGGAGCTGTTTTTT; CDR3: CASSPTTGTTGELFF
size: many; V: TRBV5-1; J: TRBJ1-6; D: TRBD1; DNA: TGCGCCAGCAGCGACGGACAGGGGCATGGCCACTTT; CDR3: CASSDGQGHGHF
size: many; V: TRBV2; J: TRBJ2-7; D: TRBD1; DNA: TGTGCCAGCAGGGGACAGATTTTCTACGAGCAGTACTTC; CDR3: CASRGQIFYEQYF
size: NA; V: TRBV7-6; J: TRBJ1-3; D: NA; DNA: TGTGCCAGCAGCTTAGGGCAGGGGCTTGGAAACACCATATATTTT; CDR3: CASSLGQGLGNTIYF
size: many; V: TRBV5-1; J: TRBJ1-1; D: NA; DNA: TGCGCCAGCAGCTACCAGACGAACACTGAAGCTTTCTTT; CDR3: CASSYQTNTEAFF
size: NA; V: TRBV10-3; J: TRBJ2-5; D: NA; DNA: TGTGCCATCAGTGAGTCGACGGCGGCGATGATGGAGACCCAGTACTTC; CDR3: CAISESTAAMMETQYF